The source of this T cell receptor beta chain is a study of shared clonotypes between healthy human individuals. V dropped 0 bases and J dropped 3 bases, with 11 bases sitting between them. Per the germline V gene, CDR1 is MGHRA and CDR2 is YSYEKL. The CDR3 is made up of 15 amino acids. About this clone itself: It is likely a read error, because the conserved phenylalanine at the end of the CDR3 is missing.

Only in-frame clones appear in the TCRdb table, and some are missing; sequencing was by immunoSEQ multiplex PCR. The sample holds about 2.4 million clones, more than 85% seen once. This sequence originates from a man younger than 35 in good health. Some clones in this sample may be carry-over from other donors' samples. Sequencing used naive CD4+ T cells from PBMCs. Subset described: CD45RA+ positively selected. This chain connects TRBV4-1 to TRBJ1-2, with unresolved D. In nucleotides, the CDR3 is TGCGCCAGCAGCCAAGAGACATCCCGCTACTATGGCTACACCCTC. It translates to CASSQETSRYYGYTL.